This TCR beta chain derives from a study of siplizumab effects on memory and regulatory T cells. Regarding the study as a whole: Proliferating clones, CD4+ or CD8+, lacked an assignable naive or memory phenotype in roughly 80-95% of cases. Siplizumab brought about a significant reduction in alloreactive sequences traceable to unstimulated CD4+ memory cells.

Profiling relied on immunoSEQ multiplex PCR, and the TCRdb table lists in-frame clones only, not all of them. The profile shows about 120,000 clones, around 93% of them singletons. Comment on this clone: Its matching antigen is unknown.

V lost 1 base and J 6 bases, leaving 15 bases between the germline ends. The CDR3 spans 15 residues. Germline assignment: CDR1 LGHNA and CDR2 YSLEER. This clonotype was sampled from a human donor in good health. The V call is TRBV4-3, the J call TRBJ1-1, with TRBD1 as a possible D gene (5 bases). Sequenced input: non-Treg CD4+ T cells sorted from blood. This CDR3 reads CASSQGWGSGAEAFF. CDR3 sequence (DNA): TGCGCCAGCAGCCAAGGATGGGGCAGTGGGGCTGAAGCTTTCTTT.